A selection of T cell receptor beta chains follows, all from one sample in a study of control samples from healthy donors and cancer patients. Measured with immunoSEQ multiplex PCR; TCRdb has only the in-frame clones, and not every one. The sample lists tens of thousands of clones, approximately 84% occurring once. What was sequenced was PBMCs. These receptors originate from a man in his 70s with lung cancer. Both conserved end residues are part of each CDR3. The D gene is left open where the match is weak. Expanded clones are given a class, and other clones once, few, many or no size at all.

d_call: NA; clone_size: NA; v_call: TRBV10-3; j_call: TRBJ2-1; cdr3_aa: CAISARLDNEQFF; cdr3_nt: TGTGCCATCAGTGCCAGACTCGACAATGAGCAGTTCTTC
d_call: NA; clone_size: NA; v_call: TRBV24-1; j_call: TRBJ1-5; cdr3_aa: CATSPPGQPQHF; cdr3_nt: TGTGCCACCTCTCCCCCGGGTCAGCCCCAGCATTTT
d_call: NA; clone_size: few; v_call: TRBV5-1; j_call: TRBJ2-5; cdr3_aa: CASSLGVQTQYF; cdr3_nt: TGCGCCAGCAGCTTAGGGGTGCAGACCCAGTACTTC
d_call: NA; clone_size: NA; v_call: TRBV27; j_call: TRBJ2-7; cdr3_aa: CASRDGARTHEQYF; cdr3_nt: TGTGCCAGCAGAGACGGGGCCCGGACCCACGAGCAGTACTTC
d_call: NA; clone_size: NA; v_call: TRBV5-1; j_call: TRBJ1-6; cdr3_aa: CASSLEGSRNSPLHF; cdr3_nt: TGCGCCAGCAGCTTGGAGGGGAGTAGGAATTCACCCCTCCACTTT
d_call: NA; clone_size: NA; v_call: TRBV6-5; j_call: TRBJ2-1; cdr3_aa: CATTTHNEQFF; cdr3_nt: TGTGCCACCACGACCCACAATGAGCAGTTCTTC
d_call: TRBD1; clone_size: NA; v_call: TRBV30; j_call: TRBJ1-1; cdr3_aa: CAWSTQGATEAFF; cdr3_nt: TGTGCCTGGAGTACTCAGGGGGCCACTGAAGCTTTCTTT
d_call: NA; clone_size: NA; v_call: TRBV5-4; j_call: TRBJ2-3; cdr3_aa: CALGVAATDTQYF; cdr3_nt: TGTGCCTTAGGGGTAGCGGCCACAGATACGCAGTATTTT
d_call: NA; clone_size: NA; v_call: TRBV5-1; j_call: TRBJ2-7; cdr3_aa: CASSLQVSSYEQYF; cdr3_nt: TGCGCCAGCAGCTTGCAGGTTAGCTCCTACGAGCAGTACTTC
d_call: TRBD2; clone_size: once; v_call: TRBV27; j_call: TRBJ2-1; cdr3_aa: CASSTRLAGYNEQFF; cdr3_nt: TGTGCCAGCAGTACCAGACTAGCGGGGTACAATGAGCAGTTCTTC
d_call: TRBD1; clone_size: NA; v_call: TRBV19; j_call: TRBJ1-4; cdr3_aa: CASSIQGGNEKLFF; cdr3_nt: TGTGCCAGTAGTATCCAGGGGGGAAATGAAAAACTGTTTTTT
d_call: NA; clone_size: NA; v_call: TRBV14; j_call: TRBJ1-1; cdr3_aa: CASSQVNGAGTEAFF; cdr3_nt: TGTGCCAGCAGCCAAGTAAACGGTGCTGGCACTGAAGCTTTCTTT
d_call: NA; clone_size: NA; v_call: TRBV20-1; j_call: TRBJ2-7; cdr3_aa: CSATIQYEQYF; cdr3_nt: TGCAGTGCTACTATTCAGTACGAGCAGTACTTC
d_call: NA; clone_size: NA; v_call: TRBV3-1/TRBV3-2; j_call: TRBJ1-2; cdr3_aa: CASSQDLGFNYGYTF; cdr3_nt: TGTGCCAGCAGCCAAGATCTAGGGTTTAACTATGGCTACACCTTC
d_call: TRBD2; clone_size: NA; v_call: TRBV7-2; j_call: TRBJ2-7; cdr3_aa: CASSALLAGGTGEQYF; cdr3_nt: TGTGCCAGCAGCGCCCTACTAGCGGGGGGGACGGGGGAGCAGTACTTC
d_call: NA; clone_size: NA; v_call: TRBV29-1; j_call: TRBJ2-3; cdr3_aa: CSVASKGDTQYF; cdr3_nt: TGCAGCGTCGCGTCCAAAGGGGATACGCAGTATTTT
d_call: NA; clone_size: NA; v_call: TRBV7-3; j_call: TRBJ2-2; cdr3_aa: CASSLRLNTGELFF; cdr3_nt: TGTGCCAGCAGCTTAAGGTTGAACACCGGGGAGCTGTTTTTT
d_call: TRBD1; clone_size: NA; v_call: TRBV2; j_call: TRBJ1-1; cdr3_aa: CASREQGFEAFF; cdr3_nt: TGTGCCAGCAGAGAACAGGGGTTTGAAGCTTTCTTT
d_call: TRBD2; clone_size: NA; v_call: TRBV6-6; j_call: TRBJ2-1; cdr3_aa: CASSYPPKLAGAEQFF; cdr3_nt: TGTGCCAGCAGTTACCCTCCTAAACTAGCGGGAGCTGAGCAGTTCTTC
d_call: TRBD1; clone_size: NA; v_call: TRBV7-8; j_call: TRBJ1-6; cdr3_aa: CASSGTGGDNSPLHF; cdr3_nt: TGTGCCAGCAGCGGGACAGGGGGGGATAATTCACCCCTCCACTTT
d_call: NA; clone_size: NA; v_call: TRBV7-2; j_call: TRBJ2-1; cdr3_aa: CASSLVGGPYNEQFF; cdr3_nt: TGTGCCAGCAGCTTAGTGGGGGGCCCCTACAATGAGCAGTTCTTC
d_call: NA; clone_size: NA; v_call: TRBV5-6; j_call: TRBJ1-5; cdr3_aa: CASSLEGGRGNQPQHF; cdr3_nt: TGTGCCAGCAGCTTGGAGGGGGGTAGGGGCAATCAGCCCCAGCATTTT
d_call: TRBD1; clone_size: NA; v_call: TRBV7-3; j_call: TRBJ2-1; cdr3_aa: CASSQDREQFF; cdr3_nt: TGTGCCAGCAGCCAGGACAGGGAGCAGTTCTTC
d_call: NA; clone_size: NA; v_call: TRBV11-2; j_call: TRBJ1-3; cdr3_aa: CASSFGNTIYF; cdr3_nt: TGTGCCAGCAGTTTCGGAAACACCATATATTTT
d_call: NA; clone_size: NA; v_call: TRBV21-1; j_call: TRBJ2-5; cdr3_aa: CASSKVLFGLSVGETQYF; cdr3_nt: TGTGCCAGCAGCAAAGTTCTGTTCGGGTTGTCAGTCGGAGAGACCCAGTACTTC
d_call: TRBD1; clone_size: NA; v_call: TRBV6-5; j_call: TRBJ2-7; cdr3_aa: CASRRQGEFYEQYF; cdr3_nt: TGTGCCAGCAGACGACAGGGGGAATTCTACGAGCAGTACTTC
d_call: TRBD1; clone_size: NA; v_call: TRBV30; j_call: TRBJ2-3; cdr3_aa: CAWSVRDRVSDTQYF; cdr3_nt: TGTGCCTGGAGCGTCCGGGACAGGGTCTCAGATACGCAGTATTTT
d_call: NA; clone_size: NA; v_call: TRBV27; j_call: TRBJ2-3; cdr3_aa: CASSLKSTDTQYF; cdr3_nt: TGTGCCAGCAGTTTAAAGAGCACAGATACGCAGTATTTT
d_call: NA; clone_size: few; v_call: TRBV6-2/TRBV6-3; j_call: TRBJ2-7; cdr3_aa: CASSYGGGSIYEQYF; cdr3_nt: TGTGCCAGCAGTTACGGAGGGGGTTCTATCTACGAGCAGTACTTC
d_call: NA; clone_size: NA; v_call: TRBV11-2; j_call: TRBJ2-1; cdr3_aa: CASSLDILESPGEQFF; cdr3_nt: TGTGCCAGCAGCTTAGATATACTGGAGTCCCCCGGGGAGCAGTTCTTC
d_call: TRBD1; clone_size: NA; v_call: TRBV6-5; j_call: TRBJ2-1; cdr3_aa: CASRQSGTGAHEQFF; cdr3_nt: TGTGCCAGCAGACAATCCGGGACAGGGGCCCATGAGCAGTTCTTC
d_call: TRBD2; clone_size: NA; v_call: TRBV7-2; j_call: TRBJ2-2; cdr3_aa: CASSLDSGANTGELFF; cdr3_nt: TGTGCCAGCAGCTTAGATAGCGGGGCGAACACCGGGGAGCTGTTTTTT
d_call: TRBD1; clone_size: NA; v_call: TRBV4-3; j_call: TRBJ2-7; cdr3_aa: CASSQVWGQGKFYEQYF; cdr3_nt: TGCGCCAGCAGCCAAGTCTGGGGACAGGGGAAATTCTACGAGCAGTACTTC